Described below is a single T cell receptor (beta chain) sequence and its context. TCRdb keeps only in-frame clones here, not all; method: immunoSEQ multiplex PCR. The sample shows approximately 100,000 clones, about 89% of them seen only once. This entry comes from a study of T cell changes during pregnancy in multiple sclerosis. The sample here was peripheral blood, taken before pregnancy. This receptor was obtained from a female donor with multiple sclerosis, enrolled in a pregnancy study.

CDR3 residues: CASSPVADQGFDEQYF. The CDR3, as DNA: TGTGCCAGCAGCCCGGTTGCGGACCAGGGGTTCGACGAGCAGTACTTC. The chain recombines TRBV4-2 with TRBJ2-7; tentative D call: TRBD1 (6 bases). The CDR3 extends over 16 amino acids. V gave up 4 bases and J gave up 5 bases, with 21 bases separating them. Per germline, CDR1 LGHNA and CDR2 YNFKEQ.